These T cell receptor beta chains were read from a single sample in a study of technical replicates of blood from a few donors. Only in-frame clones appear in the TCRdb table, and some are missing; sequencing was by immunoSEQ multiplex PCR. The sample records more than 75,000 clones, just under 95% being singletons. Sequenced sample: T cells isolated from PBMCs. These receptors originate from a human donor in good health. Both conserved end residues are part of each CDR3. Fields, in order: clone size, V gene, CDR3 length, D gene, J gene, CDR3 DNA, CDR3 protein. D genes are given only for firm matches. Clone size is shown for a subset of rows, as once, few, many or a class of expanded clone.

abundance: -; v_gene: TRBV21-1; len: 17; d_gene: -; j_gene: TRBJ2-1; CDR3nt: TGTGCCAGCAGCAAAATGTTTGGTGGGAGCTCCTACAATGAGCAGTTCTTC; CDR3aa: CASSKMFGGSSYNEQFF
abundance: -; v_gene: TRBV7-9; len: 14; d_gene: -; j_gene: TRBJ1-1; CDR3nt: TGTGCCAGCAGCTTCCCCCCCCAGAACACTGAAGCTTTCTTT; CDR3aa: CASSFPPQNTEAFF
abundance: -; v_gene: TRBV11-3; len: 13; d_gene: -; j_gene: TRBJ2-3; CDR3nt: TGTGCCAGCAGCTTAGAGGGCGTAGATACGCAGTATTTT; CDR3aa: CASSLEGVDTQYF
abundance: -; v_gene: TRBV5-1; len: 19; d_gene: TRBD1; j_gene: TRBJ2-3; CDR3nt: TGCGCCAGCAGCCCGGATGAGGGGACAGGGGGGTCAAAGGCAGATACGCAGTATTTT; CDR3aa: CASSPDEGTGGSKADTQYF
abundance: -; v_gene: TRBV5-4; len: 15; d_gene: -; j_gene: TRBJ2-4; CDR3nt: TGTGCCAGCAGCGTTAGGGGACAGAGCCCGGAGGGTCAGTACTTC; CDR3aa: CASSVRGQSPEGQYF
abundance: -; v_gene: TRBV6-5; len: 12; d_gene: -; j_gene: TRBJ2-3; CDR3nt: TGTGCCAGCAGATCAAGCACAGATACGCAGTATTTT; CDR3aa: CASRSSTDTQYF
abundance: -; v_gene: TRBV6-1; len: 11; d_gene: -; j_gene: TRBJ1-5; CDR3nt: TGTGCCAGCGGAAGCGAACAGCCCCAGCATTTT; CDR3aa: CASGSEQPQHF
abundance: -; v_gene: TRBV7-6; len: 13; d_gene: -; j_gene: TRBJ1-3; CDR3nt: TGTGCCAGCAGCCCCCCTTCTGGAAACACCATATATTTT; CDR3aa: CASSPPSGNTIYF
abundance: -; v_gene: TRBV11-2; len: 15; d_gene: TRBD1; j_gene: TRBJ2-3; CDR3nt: TGTGCCAGCAGCTTAGCCGGACAGGGGTCAGATACGCAGTATTTT; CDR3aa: CASSLAGQGSDTQYF
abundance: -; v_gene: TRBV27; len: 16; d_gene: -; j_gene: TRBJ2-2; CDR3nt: TGTGCCAGCAGTTTACTGCGGTCCGCGAACACCGGGGAGCTGTTTTTT; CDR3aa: CASSLLRSANTGELFF
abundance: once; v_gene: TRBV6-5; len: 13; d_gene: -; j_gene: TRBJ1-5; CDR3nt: TGTGCCAGCAGCCCTCTAATCAATCAGCCCCAGCATTTT; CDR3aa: CASSPLINQPQHF
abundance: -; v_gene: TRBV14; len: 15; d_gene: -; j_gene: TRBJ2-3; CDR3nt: TGTGCCAGCAGCCAAAATAGCGGCTCCACAGATACGCAGTATTTT; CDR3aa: CASSQNSGSTDTQYF
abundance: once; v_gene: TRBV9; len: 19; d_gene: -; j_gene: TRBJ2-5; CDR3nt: TGTGCCAGCAGCGTAGCGGGAGGCGGACAGGGAGTTTGGGGAGAGACCCAGTACTTC; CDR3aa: CASSVAGGGQGVWGETQYF
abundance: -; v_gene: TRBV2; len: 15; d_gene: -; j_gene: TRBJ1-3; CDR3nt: TGTGCCAGCAGTGCCACTCAAGCCTCTGGAAACACCATATATTTT; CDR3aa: CASSATQASGNTIYF
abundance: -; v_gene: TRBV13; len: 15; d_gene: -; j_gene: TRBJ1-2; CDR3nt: TGTGCCAGCAGTTCCGTTGGGCGGACAGCGACGGGCTACACCTTC; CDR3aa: CASSSVGRTATGYTF
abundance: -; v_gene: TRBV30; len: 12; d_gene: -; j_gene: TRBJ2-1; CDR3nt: TGTGCCTGGAATTTCGGGGGAAATGAGCAGTTCTTC; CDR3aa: CAWNFGGNEQFF
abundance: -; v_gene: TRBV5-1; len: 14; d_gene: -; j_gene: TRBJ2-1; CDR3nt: TGCGCCAGCAGCTTGAGCCAGGGAAAGAATGAGCAGTTCTTC; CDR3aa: CASSLSQGKNEQFF
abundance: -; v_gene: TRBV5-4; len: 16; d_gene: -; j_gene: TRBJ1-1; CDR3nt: TGTGCCAGCAGCTTCTTTAATCCTACCCAGAACACTGAAGCTTTCTTT; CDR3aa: CASSFFNPTQNTEAFF
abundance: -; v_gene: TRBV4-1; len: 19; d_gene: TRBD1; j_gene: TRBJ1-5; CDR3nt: TGCGCCAGCAGCCAAGTAGGCGGACAGGGCCAAATACGACATCAGCCCCAGCATTTT; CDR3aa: CASSQVGGQGQIRHQPQHF
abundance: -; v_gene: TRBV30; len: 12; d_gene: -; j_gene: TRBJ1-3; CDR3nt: TGTGCCTGGAGCTACTCTGGAAACACCATATATTTT; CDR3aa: CAWSYSGNTIYF
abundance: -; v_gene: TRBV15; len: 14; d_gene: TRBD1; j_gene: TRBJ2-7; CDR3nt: TGTGCCACCAGCAGAGGACAGGGGCGCTACGAGCAGTACTTC; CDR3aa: CATSRGQGRYEQYF
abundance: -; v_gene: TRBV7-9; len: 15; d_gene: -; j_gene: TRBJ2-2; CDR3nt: TGTGCCAGCACCCCCTGGGGGGGCTCAACCGGGGAGCTGTTTTTT; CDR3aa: CASTPWGGSTGELFF
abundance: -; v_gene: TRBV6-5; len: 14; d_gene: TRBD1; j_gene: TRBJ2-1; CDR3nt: TGTGCCAGCAGTTACGGGACAGCTAGGAATGAGCAGTTCTTC; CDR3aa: CASSYGTARNEQFF
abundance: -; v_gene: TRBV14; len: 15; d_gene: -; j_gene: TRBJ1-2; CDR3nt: TGTGCCAGCAGCCCCACTCGAGGGATCCTGGTTGGCTACACCTTC; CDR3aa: CASSPTRGILVGYTF
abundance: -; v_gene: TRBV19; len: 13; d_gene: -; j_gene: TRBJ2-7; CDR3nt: TGTGCCAGTGCCGGGGATCTCGGCTACGAGCAGTACTTC; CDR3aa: CASAGDLGYEQYF
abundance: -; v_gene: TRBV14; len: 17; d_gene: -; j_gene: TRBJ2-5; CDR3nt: TGTGCCAGCAGCCAAGTTAGGGGCACACCGTGGTACGAGACCCAGTACTTC; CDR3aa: CASSQVRGTPWYETQYF
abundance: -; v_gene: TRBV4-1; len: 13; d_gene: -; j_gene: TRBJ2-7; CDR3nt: TGCGCCAGCAGCCCAGCGGACCCCTACGAGCAGTACTTC; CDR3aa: CASSPADPYEQYF
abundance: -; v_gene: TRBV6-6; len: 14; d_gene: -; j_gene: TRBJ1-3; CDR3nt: TGTGCCAGCAGCCACGTCCCCCAAGCGAACACCATATATTTT; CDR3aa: CASSHVPQANTIYF
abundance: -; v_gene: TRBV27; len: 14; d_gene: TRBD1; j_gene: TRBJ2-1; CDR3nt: TGTGCCAGCAGTATGCGGACAGGGATTGATGAGCAGTTCTTC; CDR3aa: CASSMRTGIDEQFF
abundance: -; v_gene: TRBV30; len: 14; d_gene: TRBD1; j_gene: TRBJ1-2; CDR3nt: TGTGCCTCATACAGGGGGAGGTCGACATATGGCTACACCTTC; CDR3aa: CASYRGRSTYGYTF
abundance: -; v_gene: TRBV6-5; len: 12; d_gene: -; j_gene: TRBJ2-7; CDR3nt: TGTGCCAGCAGCCCCACCTCCGGGGAGCAGTACTTC; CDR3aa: CASSPTSGEQYF
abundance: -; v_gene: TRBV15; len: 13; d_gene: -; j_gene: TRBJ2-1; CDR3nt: TGTGCCACCAGCAGCGACTACTACAATGAGCAGTTCTTC; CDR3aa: CATSSDYYNEQFF
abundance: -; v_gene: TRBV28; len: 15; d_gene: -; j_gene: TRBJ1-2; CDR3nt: TGTGCCAGCAGTTTTATGAGCACAGGGCGCTATGGCTACACCTTC; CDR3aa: CASSFMSTGRYGYTF
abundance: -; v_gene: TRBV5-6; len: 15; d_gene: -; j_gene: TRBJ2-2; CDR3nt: TGTGCCAGCAGCTGGTATCAGGGTGTGACCGGGGAGCTGTTTTTT; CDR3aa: CASSWYQGVTGELFF
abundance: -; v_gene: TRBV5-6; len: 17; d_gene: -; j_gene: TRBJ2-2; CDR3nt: TGTGCCAGCAGCCTAGTTACAGGGTTAGTCGACACCGGGGAGCTGTTTTTT; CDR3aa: CASSLVTGLVDTGELFF
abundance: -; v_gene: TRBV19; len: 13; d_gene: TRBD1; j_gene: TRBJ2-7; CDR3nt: TGTGCCACCACAGCAGGGGGCGCCTACGAGCAGTACTTC; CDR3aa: CATTAGGAYEQYF
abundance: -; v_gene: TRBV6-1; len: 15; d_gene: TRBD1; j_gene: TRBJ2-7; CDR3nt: TGTGCCAGCAGGTCGGGGGGACAGGGGGGTTACGAGCAGTACTTC; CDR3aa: CASRSGGQGGYEQYF
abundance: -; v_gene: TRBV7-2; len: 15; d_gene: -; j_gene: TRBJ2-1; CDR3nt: TGTGCCAGCAGCTTAGGAGGAGGGCGCGGTAATGAGCAGTTCTTC; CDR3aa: CASSLGGGRGNEQFF
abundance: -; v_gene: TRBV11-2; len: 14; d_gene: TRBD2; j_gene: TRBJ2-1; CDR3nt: TGTGCCAGCAGCGGACTAGCGGGGTACAATGAGCAGTTCTTC; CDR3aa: CASSGLAGYNEQFF